Sequencing of this T cell receptor beta chain was carried out in a study of T cells in Graves' hyperthyroidism and ophthalmopathy. Findings of the study overall: Most clonotypes expanded in the thyroid (above 0.001) were also present in blood.

Amplification targeted TCR beta CDR3 regions from RNA transcripts. HTBI primers drove first-round RT-PCR of the TCR CDR3. TCRdb recomputed calls from the multiplex PCR reads with MiXCR, one row per CDR3 protein. This sample has over 450,000 distinct CDR3 sequences, with around 14% found just once. V shed 5 bases, J shed 2 bases, and the junction held 10 bases outside the gene matches. In germline, CDR1 is MNHEY, CDR2 SVGEGT. This CDR3 has 16 amino acids. Newly diagnosed hyperthyroidism, duration under 2 months, in patients aged 18 to 65. Thyroid ultrasound, orbital computed tomography, clinical symptoms, and serum thyroxine and TRAb underpinned diagnoses. PBMCs were derived from more than 8 ml fresh peripheral blood. In this sample, this clonotype turned up many times. The antigen is unknown.

Sequenced sample: blood. This TCR came from a woman aged 18-29 years with Graves' hyperthyroidism. The chain has TRBV6-2 or TRBV6-3 and TRBJ2-7; 9 nucleotides line up with TRBD2. For the CDR3, the DNA is TGTGCCAGCAGTCATAACCTAAGACTAGCGGCCTACGAGCAGTACGTC. Its translation is CASSHNLRLAAYEQYV.